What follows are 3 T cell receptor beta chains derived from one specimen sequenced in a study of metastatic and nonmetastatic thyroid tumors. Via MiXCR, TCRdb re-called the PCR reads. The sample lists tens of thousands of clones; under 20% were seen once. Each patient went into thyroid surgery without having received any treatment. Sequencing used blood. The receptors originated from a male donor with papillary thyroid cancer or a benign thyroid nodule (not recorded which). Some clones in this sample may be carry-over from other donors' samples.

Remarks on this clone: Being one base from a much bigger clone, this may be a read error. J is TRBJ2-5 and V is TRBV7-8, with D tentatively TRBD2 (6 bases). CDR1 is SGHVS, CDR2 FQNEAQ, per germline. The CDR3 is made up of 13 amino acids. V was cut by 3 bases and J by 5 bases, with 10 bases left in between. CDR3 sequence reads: CASSLEGWETQYF. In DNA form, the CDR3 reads TGTGCCAGCAGCTTGGAGGGGTGGGAGACCCAGTACTTC.

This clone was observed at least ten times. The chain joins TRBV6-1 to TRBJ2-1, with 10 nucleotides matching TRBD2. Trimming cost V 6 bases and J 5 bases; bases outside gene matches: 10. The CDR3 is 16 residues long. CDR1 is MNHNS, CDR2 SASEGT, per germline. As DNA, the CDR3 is TGTGCCAGCAGCTCCTATGGACTAGCGGATGACAATGAGCAGTTCTTC. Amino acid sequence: CASSSYGLADDNEQFF.

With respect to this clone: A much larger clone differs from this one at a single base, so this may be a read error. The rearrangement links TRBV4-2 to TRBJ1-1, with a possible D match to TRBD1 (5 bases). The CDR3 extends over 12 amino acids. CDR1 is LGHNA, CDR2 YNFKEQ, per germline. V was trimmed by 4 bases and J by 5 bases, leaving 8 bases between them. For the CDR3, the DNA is TGTGCCAGCAGCCTTCAGGGAACTGAAGCTTTCTTT. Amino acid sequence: CASSLQGTEAFF.